Following are 14 T cell receptor beta chains from one sample sequenced in a study of shared clonotypes between healthy human individuals. Method: immunoSEQ multiplex PCR; TCRdb's copy keeps in-frame clones and lacks some. Altogether about a million clones are present, about 75% being singletons, with the ten largest covering 1.2% to 1.5%. Material: memory CD4+ T cells sorted from blood. The subset denotes: CD45RA-negative fraction. Every receptor here comes from a man between 18 and 35 years old in good health.

On this clone itself: Other DNA sequences within the sample encode an identical CDR3. V gene TRBV28 combines with J gene TRBJ1-1; D ambiguous. Deletions cut 3 bases from V and 4 bases from J, with 6 bases between. This CDR3 is 12 amino acids long. In germline, CDR1 is MDHEN, CDR2 SYDVKM. The CDR3 region is CASSLVGTEAFF. The CDR3 nucleotides read TGTGCCAGCAGTTTGGTGGGCACTGAAGCTTTCTTT.

The chain is built from TRBV7-9 and TRBJ2-2; 12 bases align to TRBD2. V lost 8 bases to trimming and J lost 0 bases; unmatched junction nucleotides: 10. The CDR3 loop spans 18 amino acids. Germline V gives CDR1 SEHNR, CDR2 FQNEAQ (reference sequence). CDR3: CASPSGRVKVSNTGELFF. DNA for the CDR3: TGTGCCAGCCCTAGCGGGAGGGTAAAAGTGTCGAACACCGGGGAGCTGTTTTTT. Full variable domain (rest looked up from reference TRBV7-9 and TRBJ2-2): DTGVSQNPRHKITKRGQNVTFRCDPISEHNRLYWYRQTLGQGPEFLTYFQNEAQLEKSRLLSDRFSAERPKGSFSTLEIQRTEQGDSAMYLCASPSGRVKVSNTGELFFGEGSRLTVL.

V is TRBV9 and J is TRBJ2-7, with a weak D call TRBD1 (6 bases). Germline-derived CDR1 and CDR2 are SGDLS and YYNGEE. The CDR3 has 16 amino acids. Trimming stripped 0 bases from V and 4 bases from J, with 17 bases between. The CDR3 is CASSVAPTGRRYEQYF. The CDR3 bases are TGTGCCAGCAGCGTAGCCCCGACAGGACGAAGGTACGAGCAGTACTTC.

This chain links TRBV18 with TRBJ1-1; TRBD1 matches 7 bases. Trimming cost V 0 bases and J 1 base; bases outside gene matches: 2. The CDR3 has 15 amino acids. CDR1 and CDR2 from the germline V gene are KGHSH and LQKENI. The DNA for the CDR3 is TGTGCCAGCTCACCACCGACAGGGCCGAACACTGAAGCTTTCTTT. Translation: CASSPPTGPNTEAFF.

The V and J genes are TRBV4-3 and TRBJ2-2; D is unresolved. The germline V and J ends were trimmed by 0 bases and 11 bases, with 10 bases remaining between them. The CDR3 runs to 13 residues. Germline V gives CDR1 LGHNA, CDR2 YSLEER. The chain's CDR3 is CASSQDVARELFF. CDR3 bases: TGCGCCAGCAGCCAAGATGTAGCCCGCGAGCTGTTTTTT.

The chain carries TRBV28 and TRBJ1-2; 12 nucleotides align to TRBD1. V lost 3 bases, J lost 8 bases, and 10 bases stayed unmatched. The CDR3 spans 16 residues. Germline values: CDR1 MDHEN, CDR2 SYDVKM. CDR3 protein: CASSLLTGQGARGYTF. In DNA, the CDR3 is TGTGCCAGCAGTTTGTTGACGGGACAGGGGGCGCGCGGCTACACCTTC.

V is TRBV10-3 and J is TRBJ1-1, with 7 positions matching TRBD1. The V gene end was trimmed by 6 bases and the J gene end by 1 base; junction bases not matched to a gene: 11. The germline V gene has CDR1 ENHRY and CDR2 SYGVKD. The CDR3 contains 16 residues. This chain's CDR3 is CAISMNIGTANTEAFF. CDR3 nucleotides: TGTGCCATCAGCATGAACATCGGGACAGCGAACACTGAAGCTTTCTTT.

V gene TRBV7-9 combines with J gene TRBJ2-7; D is unclear. This CDR3 contains 11 residues. CDR1 and CDR2 from the germline V gene are SEHNR and FQNEAQ (reference sequence). Trimming took off 5 bases at V and 12 bases at J, with 14 bases between the two ends. The CDR3 DNA is TGTGCCAGCAGCCATGGAGAAGGAATGTACTTC. It specifies CASSHGEGMYF.

The V and J genes are TRBV14 and TRBJ1-2, with D possibly matching TRBD1 (5 bases). Trimming stripped 0 bases from V and 5 bases from J, with 13 bases between. In germline, CDR1 is SGHDN, CDR2 FVKESK. The CDR3 is 15 amino acids. DNA for the CDR3: TGTGCCAGCAGCCAAGATCTCGGGGACCAGTATGGCTACACCTTC. Protein product: CASSQDLGDQYGYTF.

CDR3 nucleotide sequence: TGTGCCAGCAGCTTGGGACGGGGTGTAGCCAAAAACATTCAGTACTTC. Translation: CASSLGRGVAKNIQYF. The V gene is TRBV5-4, the J gene TRBJ2-4; a possible D gene is TRBD2 (5 bases). The V gene lost 0 bases and the J gene lost 0 bases, with 10 bases spanning the gap. The germline V gene has CDR1 SGHNT and CDR2 YYREEE (reference sequence). This CDR3 has 16 amino acids.

This clone showed up just once. The gene calls are TRBV2 and TRBJ2-1; D gene ambiguous. V gave up 7 bases and J gave up 6 bases, with 13 bases separating them. CDR1 SNHLY and CDR2 FYNNEI come from the germline V gene. This CDR3 is built from 13 residues. This chain's CDR3 is CASKGGIFNEQFF. The CDR3 nucleotides are TGTGCCAGCAAGGGTGGTATCTTCAATGAGCAGTTCTTC.

The genes are TRBV10-3 and TRBJ2-5; TRBD1 matches at 7 bases. Trimming removed 5 bases from V and 1 base from J; junction bases left unmatched: 4. Germline-derived CDR1 and CDR2 are ENHRY and SYGVKD. The CDR3 has 14 residues. The CDR3 sequence is CAISQTGSQETQYF. Written as DNA, the CDR3 is TGTGCCATCAGTCAGACAGGGTCCCAAGAGACCCAGTACTTC.

The chain links TRBV6-1 to TRBJ2-7; TRBD1 matches at 11 bases. The CDR3 totals 14 residues. Germline CDR1 MNHNS, CDR2 SASEGT. V trimming: 10 bases; J trimming: 6 bases; junction bases outside the gene matches: 11. CDR3 sequence reads: CATDFYGTGGEQYF. The CDR3 coding sequence is TGTGCCACTGACTTTTACGGGACAGGGGGCGAGCAGTACTTC.

This clone was found many times. The chain joins TRBV20-1 to TRBJ1-2; no clear D gene. V lost 5 bases and J lost 4, with 8 bases in between. The germline V gene encodes CDR1 DFQATT and CDR2 SNEGSKA (reference sequence). CDR3 length equals 11 residues. The CDR3 region is CSASDFYGYTF. The CDR3 DNA follows: TGCAGTGCTTCCGATTTCTATGGCTACACCTTC.